A selection of T cell receptor beta chains follows, all from one sample in a study of shared clonotypes between healthy human individuals. Here immunoSEQ multiplex PCR was the method, and the copy in TCRdb shows in-frame clones only, minus some. The sample has some 2.1 million clones; roughly 95% are singletons. Input material: naive CD8+ T cells from PBMCs. The receptors were gathered from a man between 18 and 35 years old in good health. Some clones in this sample may be carry-over from other donors' samples. Each CDR3 is given with its conserved first and last residue. The D gene is left open where the match is weak. Clone size, where shown, is once, few, many, or a class for clones that have expanded.

CDR3nt	CDR3aa	d_gene	v_gene	abundance	j_gene
TGTGCCTGGAGTTTCCTACAGGGGTCTGGGGAGACCCAGTACTTC	CAWSFLQGSGETQYF	TRBD1	TRBV30	-	TRBJ2-5
TGCGCCAGCAGCTTGGGTCAGAACACAGATACGCAGTATTTT	CASSLGQNTDTQYF	-	TRBV5-1	once	TRBJ2-3
TGTGCCAGCAGCGCTTGGCAGGGGGCTGGGAGCACTGAAGCTTTCTTT	CASSAWQGAGSTEAFF	TRBD1	TRBV9	-	TRBJ1-1
TGCGCCAGCAGCTTTAGTACTGGGGGCCATGACACTGAAGCTTTCTTT	CASSFSTGGHDTEAFF	-	TRBV5-1	-	TRBJ1-1
TGTGCCAGCAGTCTCTCATCAGCTATATACCCTGGGCAGTTCTTC	CASSLSSAIYPGQFF	-	TRBV27	-	TRBJ2-1
TGTGCCAGCAGTTCGGGGGACAGGGGGCGCCAAGAGACCCAGTACTTC	CASSSGDRGRQETQYF	TRBD1	TRBV28	-	TRBJ2-5
TGTGCCAGCAGCGTAGCACAGGGGAATTCCTACAATGAGCAGTTCTTC	CASSVAQGNSYNEQFF	TRBD1	TRBV9	once	TRBJ2-1
TGTGCCAGCAGTTACTTGAGCTCCTACAATGAGCAGTTCTTC	CASSYLSSYNEQFF	-	TRBV28	-	TRBJ2-1
TGTGCCAGCAGCGTAGCTAAGGGACAGGGCTACAATGAGCAGTTCTTC	CASSVAKGQGYNEQFF	TRBD1	TRBV9	-	TRBJ2-1
TGTGCCAGTAGTGCGACCTATCAGCCCCAGCATTTT	CASSATYQPQHF	-	TRBV19	-	TRBJ1-5
TGTGCCAGCAGCTTAGATTGGGACAATAACTACGAGCAGTACTTC	CASSLDWDNNYEQYF	-	TRBV7-9	-	TRBJ2-7
TGTGCCAGCAGTTTATCAGGGTCTGAAGCTTTCTTT	CASSLSGSEAFF	-	TRBV27	-	TRBJ1-1
TGTGCCAGCAGCACCGGGACAGGGGTCTACGAGCAGTACTTC	CASSTGTGVYEQYF	TRBD1	TRBV27	-	TRBJ2-7
TGTGCCAGCGGCAGTCATGGGGCGGGCTACACCTTC	CASGSHGAGYTF	-	TRBV6-5	-	TRBJ1-2
TGTGCCAGCAGCCCCTTTCGAGGCTACAATGAGCAGTTCTTC	CASSPFRGYNEQFF	-	TRBV7-2	-	TRBJ2-1
TGTGCCAGCAGCGAACATGGACAGGGAGCCTATGGCTACACCTTC	CASSEHGQGAYGYTF	TRBD1	TRBV9	-	TRBJ1-2
TGTGCCAGCAGCTTGGATATTGTGTACGAGCAGTACTTC	CASSLDIVYEQYF	-	TRBV5-4	-	TRBJ2-7
TGTGCCAGCAGCTCAGGACAGGGTGTACAGCCCCAGCATTTT	CASSSGQGVQPQHF	TRBD1	TRBV5-8	-	TRBJ1-5
TGTGCCAGCAGCTTGTCTGAGGGCTACACCTTC	CASSLSEGYTF	-	TRBV7-9	few	TRBJ1-2
TGTGCCAGCTCACCACCTCAGAGCGACAATGAGCAGTTCTTC	CASSPPQSDNEQFF	-	TRBV18	once	TRBJ2-1
TGTGCCAGCGGGGACAGGGGGCGGAAGGATGGCTACACCTTC	CASGDRGRKDGYTF	TRBD1	TRBV27	-	TRBJ1-2
TGTGCCAGCACATTCCAGGGAACCCCCCAGGAGCCCCAGCATTTT	CASTFQGTPQEPQHF	-	TRBV28	-	TRBJ1-5
TGTGCCAGCAGTTTATCCCGGGGGGCGCGGGAGACCCAGTACTTC	CASSLSRGARETQYF	-	TRBV27	-	TRBJ2-5
TGTGCCAGCAGCAACACAGGTTACAATCAGCCCCAGCATTTT	CASSNTGYNQPQHF	-	TRBV28	once	TRBJ1-5
TGCGCCAGCAGCCATGTAGACTCGGGACTAGCGGGAGTTAAGTCGGTATACAATGAGCAGTTCTTC	CASSHVDSGLAGVKSVYNEQFF	TRBD2	TRBV5-1	-	TRBJ2-1
TGTGCCAGCAGTGAGAGGCAGGAAGGCTTACATCAGCCCCAGCATTTT	CASSERQEGLHQPQHF	-	TRBV6-1	-	TRBJ1-5
TGTGCCAGCAGTTTAGTGCAGGGCCCGCAAGAGACCCAGTACTTC	CASSLVQGPQETQYF	-	TRBV28	-	TRBJ2-5
TGTGCCAGTTTGGGGCCCAGGGGTTACGAGCAGTACTTC	CASLGPRGYEQYF	-	TRBV28	-	TRBJ2-7
TGTGCCAGCAGCATCGCCGGGACAAGAACTAACTATGGCTACACCTTC	CASSIAGTRTNYGYTF	-	TRBV5-6	-	TRBJ1-2
TGTGCCATCAGTGATGGGGACGAAGCTTTCTTT	CAISDGDEAFF	-	TRBV10-3	few	TRBJ1-1
TGTGCCACCAGCAACCGGGGCTACGAGCAGTACTTC	CATSNRGYEQYF	-	TRBV15	-	TRBJ2-7
TGTGCCAGCAGCTTACCGGATTGGGACGAGCAGTACTTC	CASSLPDWDEQYF	-	TRBV7-9	-	TRBJ2-7
TGTGCCAGCAGCTTGGGATGGACACAATCCTACGAGCAGTACTTC	CASSLGWTQSYEQYF	-	TRBV5-4	-	TRBJ2-7
TGCGCCAGCAGCTCGGTGGTGGGCCCAAGCTATGGCTACACCTTC	CASSSVVGPSYGYTF	-	TRBV5-1	-	TRBJ1-2
TGTGCCAGCAGCGACGGGACAGCCGGGGGCAATCAGCCCCAGCATTTT	CASSDGTAGGNQPQHF	TRBD1	TRBV2	-	TRBJ1-5
TGTGCCAGCAGCTGGTCGGTGGGGACCGGGGAGCTGTTTTTT	CASSWSVGTGELFF	-	TRBV5-8	-	TRBJ2-2
TGCGCCAGCAGCCAAGATGGTAAAGACTCCTACGAGCAGTACTTC	CASSQDGKDSYEQYF	-	TRBV4-3	-	TRBJ2-7
TGCAGCGTTGGGACAGGGGGGGAGGGTTTCTTT	CSVGTGGEGFF	TRBD1	TRBV29-1	-	TRBJ1-1
TGCGCCAGCAGCCAAGATCGGGGACTAGCGAATGAGCAGTTCTTC	CASSQDRGLANEQFF	TRBD2	TRBV4-3	-	TRBJ2-1